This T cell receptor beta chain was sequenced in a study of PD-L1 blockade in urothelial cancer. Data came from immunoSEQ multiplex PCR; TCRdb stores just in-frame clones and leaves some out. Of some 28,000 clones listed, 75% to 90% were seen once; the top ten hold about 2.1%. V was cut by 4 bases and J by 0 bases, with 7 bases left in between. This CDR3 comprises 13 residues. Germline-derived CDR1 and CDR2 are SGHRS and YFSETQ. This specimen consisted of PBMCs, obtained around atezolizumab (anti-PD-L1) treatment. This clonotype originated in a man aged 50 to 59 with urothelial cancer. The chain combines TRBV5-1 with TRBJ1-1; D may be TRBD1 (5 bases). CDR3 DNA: TGCGCCAGCAGCGCAGGGCTGAACACTGAAGCTTTCTTT. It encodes CASSAGLNTEAFF.